The 32 T cell receptor beta chains presented below share a single source sample, sequenced in a study of blood T cell repertoires in COVID-19. Measured with immunoSEQ multiplex PCR; TCRdb has only the in-frame clones, and not every one. The sample carries approximately 200,000 clones, 90% recorded once. The sequencing input was peripheral blood. All receptors derive from a man aged 25-40 years with COVID-19, enrolled during active disease.

This clone was seen once. CDR3 DNA sequence: TGTGCCATACAAACAGGGGCTGGAAACACCATATATTTT. Amino acids: CAIQTGAGNTIYF. J is TRBJ1-3 and V is TRBV12-3 or TRBV12-4; 7 bases line up with TRBD1. V lost 10 bases to trimming and J lost 2 bases; unmatched junction nucleotides: 5. This CDR3 contains 13 residues.

V is TRBV27 and J is TRBJ1-1; TRBD1 might be the D (5 bases). The ends were cut back, 5 bases at V and 0 bases at J, with 16 bases in the middle. The CDR3 consists of 16 residues. Germline CDR1 and CDR2: MNHEY and SMNVEV (reference sequence). The CDR3 protein is CASSQEQGLMNTEAFF. Here the CDR3 DNA reads TGTGCCAGCAGTCAGGAGCAGGGCCTAATGAACACTGAAGCTTTCTTT.

V usage is TRBV7-2 and J usage is TRBJ2-3, with D maybe TRBD2 (5 bases). Germline V gene lookup returns CDR1 SGHTA and CDR2 FQGNSA. Trimming removed 3 bases at V and 7 bases at J, with 17 bases between. The length of the CDR3 is 15 residues. Written as DNA, the CDR3 is TGTGCCAGCAGCTTCCAAGCCGGGGTGGCGCATACGCAGTATTTT. Amino acid sequence: CASSFQAGVAHTQYF.

This chain connects TRBV19 to TRBJ2-7; the D gene is possibly TRBD2 (6 bases). Trimming shortened V by 4 bases and J by 0 bases, and 10 bases separated the two germline ends. CDR3 length: 14 residues. The germline V gene has CDR1 LNHDA and CDR2 SQIVND (reference sequence). The CDR3 DNA reads as TGTGCCAGTAGTAGCGGGATAATCTCCTACGAGCAGTACTTC. It codes for CASSSGIISYEQYF.

This clone occurred once. The chain is built from TRBV27 and TRBJ2-1, with TRBD2 identical over 10 bases. The CDR3 has 17 residues. With V trimmed by 2 bases and J by 0 bases, 4 bases remained unmatched. In germline, CDR1 is MNHEY, CDR2 SMNVEV (reference sequence). CDR3 bases: TGTGCCAGCAGTTTACGAACTAGCGGGACCTCCTACAATGAGCAGTTCTTC. Translation gives CASSLRTSGTSYNEQFF.

This chain links TRBV14 with TRBJ2-7; D unresolved. The CDR3 runs 13 residues. Trimming pared 0 bases from V and 3 bases from J, leaving 6 bases between. Germline CDR1 and CDR2: SGHDN and FVKESK. CDR3 nucleotides: TGTGCCAGCAGCCAAGATCGGTTCTACGAGCAGTACTTC. Translated: CASSQDRFYEQYF. The full variable domain, in which reference TRBV14 and TRBJ2-7 provide the parts outside the CDR3, is EAGVTQFPSHSVIEKGQTVTLRCDPISGHDNLYWYRRVMGKEIKFLLHFVKESKQDESGMPNNRFLAERTGGTYSTLKVQPAELEDSGVYFCASSQDRFYEQYFGPGTRLTVT.

The V and J genes are TRBV18 and TRBJ2-5, with TRBD1 matching over 7 bases. This CDR3 is 12 amino acids long. Per the germline V gene, CDR1 is KGHSH and CDR2 is LQKENI. Losses at the gene ends were 5 bases for V and 5 bases for J; bases not matched to a gene: 2. CDR3 sequence (DNA): TGTGCCAGCTCAACGGACAGGGAGACCCAGTACTTC. This gives the protein CASSTDRETQYF.

The chain has TRBV6-5 and TRBJ2-7; TRBD2 aligns across 8 bases. V dropped 2 bases and J dropped 0; count of bases not matched to a gene: 6. CDR1 is MNHEY, CDR2 SVGAGI, per germline. The CDR3 spans 16 residues. CDR3 region: CASSYGRGGTSYEQYF. CDR3 sequence (DNA): TGTGCCAGCAGTTACGGGCGCGGGGGGACCTCCTACGAGCAGTACTTC.

The chain couples TRBV18 to TRBJ2-7; possibly TRBD2 for D (5 bases). Trimming cost V 3 bases and J 2 bases, with 11 bases left between them. This CDR3 is built from 14 residues. The germline V gene has CDR1 KGHSH and CDR2 LQKENI. The DNA of the CDR3 is TGTGCCAGCTCACCCACAGCGGCTACCTACGAGCAGTACTTC. It is translated as CASSPTAATYEQYF.

In its sample, this clone was seen once. This chain connects TRBV9 to TRBJ2-6; D gene ambiguous. This CDR3 contains 15 residues. Trimming shortened V by 4 bases and J by 0 bases, and 8 bases separated the two germline ends. Germline values: CDR1 SGDLS, CDR2 YYNGEE. For the CDR3, the DNA is TGTGCCAGCAGCCCCCAAATCTCTGGGGCCAACGTCCTGACTTTC. As protein: CASSPQISGANVLTF. Combining the CDR3 with reference TRBV9 and TRBJ2-6 gives the whole variable domain DSGVTQTPKHLITATGQRVTLRCSPRSGDLSVYWYQQSLDQGLQFLIQYYNGEERAKGNILERFSAQQFPDLHSELNLSSLELGDSALYFCASSPQISGANVLTFGAGSRLTVL.

The J gene is TRBJ2-7, the V gene TRBV2, with 7 nucleotides matching TRBD2. Unmatched junction bases numbered 9, after V lost 7 bases and J lost 6 bases. The germline V gene has CDR1 SNHLY and CDR2 FYNNEI. This CDR3 has 13 amino acids. CDR3 protein: CASKFTSVTEQYF. The CDR3 nucleotides are TGTGCCAGCAAGTTCACTAGCGTAACCGAGCAGTACTTC.

This chain joins TRBV18 and TRBJ2-1; TRBD2 matches 10 bases. This CDR3 has 21 amino acids. Germline assignment: CDR1 KGHSH and CDR2 LQKENI. Trimming at V came to 2 bases and at J to 4 bases, leaving 20 bases not matched to a gene. The CDR3 region has the DNA TGTGCCAGCTCACCATGGGGAGTAGGGACTAGCGTCATCCAGACGTACAATGAGCAGTTCTTC. This codes for CASSPWGVGTSVIQTYNEQFF.

This sequence joins TRBV28 and TRBJ1-1; no clear D. Germline lookup yields CDR1 MDHEN and CDR2 SYDVKM. This CDR3 region has 13 residues. The germline V and J ends were trimmed by 7 bases and 0 bases, with 9 bases remaining between them. The CDR3 DNA follows: TGTGCCAGCACGAGAAGTTTGAACACTGAAGCTTTCTTT. Amino acids: CASTRSLNTEAFF.

V and J are TRBV5-1 and TRBJ2-7; 10 bases match TRBD1. This CDR3 comprises 16 residues. The germline CDR1 and CDR2 sequences are SGHRS and YFSETQ. V gave up 1 base and J gave up 6 bases; unmatched junction bases: 10. The CDR3 here is CASSLNRGTGVSEQYF. The CDR3 DNA follows: TGCGCCAGCAGCTTGAATCGGGGGACAGGGGTCTCCGAGCAGTACTTC. Using reference TRBV5-1 and TRBJ2-7 for the parts outside the CDR3, the full variable domain is KAGVTQTPRYLIKTRGQQVTLSCSPISGHRSVSWYQQTPGQGLQFLFEYFSETQRNKGNFPGRFSGRQFSNSRSEMNVSTLELGDSALYLCASSLNRGTGVSEQYFGPGTRLTVT.

CDR3 DNA: TGTGCCAGCAGCGAGACTAGCGACTCCTACAATGAGCAGTTCTTC. Translated: CASSETSDSYNEQFF. The chain combines TRBV7-2 with TRBJ2-1, with TRBD2 matching 8 bases. The germline CDR1 and CDR2 sequences are SGHTA and FQGNSA. This CDR3 region has 15 residues. Trimming took 5 bases from V and 0 from J; bases not matched to a gene: 3.

The chain links TRBV5-5 to TRBJ1-5; perhaps TRBD1 as D (6 bases). Trimming shortened V by 5 bases and J by 5 bases, and 11 bases separated the two germline ends. Germline lookup yields CDR1 SGHKS and CDR2 YYEKEE (reference sequence). The CDR3 sequence is 13 residues long. The CDR3 DNA reads as TGTGCCAGCAGTGGACAGATAGATCAGCCCCAGCATTTT. Protein product: CASSGQIDQPQHF.

The CDR3 nucleotides read TGTGCCAGCAGTTATAGTGGAGGCCCCACTGAAGCTTTCTTT. Its protein is CASSYSGGPTEAFF. The chain combines TRBV27 with TRBJ1-1, with no clear D. The CDR3 extends over 14 amino acids. V was trimmed by 4 bases and J by 4 bases, leaving 13 bases between them. Germline V lookup: CDR1 MNHEY, CDR2 SMNVEV (reference sequence).

The chain is built from TRBV7-8 and TRBJ1-4; D perhaps matches TRBD1 (5 bases). Trimming removed 3 bases from V and 5 bases from J, with 10 bases in between. The CDR3 consists of 14 residues. The germline V gene has CDR1 SGHVS and CDR2 FQNEAQ. Here the CDR3 reads CASSFSGLNEKLFF. As DNA, the CDR3 is TGTGCCAGCAGCTTTTCAGGGTTAAATGAAAAACTGTTTTTT.

Worth noting for this clone: The junction shows a germline mismatch at one end, possibly a read error. The chain uses TRBV2 and TRBJ1-1; no clear D. This CDR3 contains 12 residues. The germline V gene encodes CDR1 SNHLY and CDR2 FYNNEI. This CDR3 reads CASGEANTEAFF. The CDR3 DNA is TGTGCCAGCGGTGAGGCGAACACTGAAGCTTTCTTT.

The rearrangement links TRBV7-2 to TRBJ2-3; TRBD2 matches at 8 bases. Trimming cost V 1 base and J 2 bases; bases outside gene matches: 2. Germline V gene sequence: CDR1 SGHTA, CDR2 FQGNSA. The CDR3 totals 15 residues. The CDR3 here is CASSLVGGDTDTQYF. In nucleotides, the CDR3 is TGTGCCAGCAGCTTAGTCGGGGGGGACACAGATACGCAGTATTTT.

The chain links TRBV29-1 to TRBJ2-7, with D possibly being TRBD1 (5 bases). CDR1 is SQVTM, CDR2 ANQGSEA, per germline. The CDR3 contains 12 residues. Trimming removed 2 bases from V and 6 bases from J, with 11 bases in between. The CDR3: CSVELDTVEQYF. The CDR3 bases are TGCAGCGTTGAACTGGACACCGTCGAGCAGTACTTC.

The CDR3 coding sequence is TGCGCCAGCAGCTTTACTAGCGGGAGTACGAACGAGCAGTACTTC. It yields the protein CASSFTSGSTNEQYF. This chain connects TRBV5-1 to TRBJ2-7; 11 nucleotides match TRBD2. V lost 2 bases to trimming and J lost 5 bases; unmatched junction nucleotides: 6. The germline gives CDR1 SGHRS, CDR2 YFSETQ. This CDR3 has 15 amino acids. The variable domain in full, completed from reference TRBV5-1 and TRBJ2-7, reads KAGVTQTPRYLIKTRGQQVTLSCSPISGHRSVSWYQQTPGQGLQFLFEYFSETQRNKGNFPGRFSGRQFSNSRSEMNVSTLELGDSALYLCASSFTSGSTNEQYFGPGTRLTVT.

The CDR3 sequence: CASSFRPSSYNEQFF. The CDR3 nucleotides are TGTGCCAGCAGCTTCAGGCCGAGCTCCTACAATGAGCAGTTCTTC. The chain combines TRBV7-8 with TRBJ2-1; D is unclear. V lost 3 bases and J 0 bases, leaving 9 bases between the germline ends. The CDR3 length is 15 residues. The germline V gene has CDR1 SGHVS and CDR2 FQNEAQ.

V and J are TRBV27 and TRBJ1-2, with D perhaps TRBD1 (6 bases). In germline, CDR1 is MNHEY, CDR2 SMNVEV (reference sequence). V dropped 6 bases and J dropped 0 bases, with 17 bases sitting between them. CDR3 size: 16 residues. DNA of the CDR3: TGTGCCAGCAGCCTTAACAGGGAAAGGGCTAACTATGGCTACACCTTC. Amino acid sequence: CASSLNRERANYGYTF.

This chain connects TRBV18 to TRBJ1-1; D is unresolved. The germline gives CDR1 KGHSH, CDR2 LQKENI. V was cut by 4 bases and J by 4 bases, with 13 bases left in between. The CDR3 loop spans 14 amino acids. The CDR3: CASSQPGLLTEAFF. The CDR3 region has the DNA TGTGCCAGCTCACAACCCGGACTGCTCACTGAAGCTTTCTTT.

The chain's CDR3 is CASCPRGARYGYTF. The DNA for the CDR3 is TGCGCCAGCTGCCCTCGGGGGGCGCGGTATGGCTACACCTTC. The chain carries TRBV10-1 and TRBJ1-2; TRBD1 is a possible D gene (6 bases). With 8 bases removed from V and 5 bases from J, the gap between germline ends came to 18 bases. The CDR3 sequence is 14 residues long. Germline lookup yields CDR1 WNHNN and CDR2 SYGVQD (reference sequence).

The chain recombines TRBV12-1 with TRBJ2-3; TRBD2 reflects the table's D call only, with no check against the DNA. TRBV12-1 is assigned pseudogene status. The CDR3 loop spans 19 amino acids. The CDR3 sequence: CASSFRTSGIPRSTDTQYF. For the CDR3, the DNA is TGTGCCAGCAGCTTCCGGACTAGCGGGATACCGAGAAGCACAGATACGCAGTATTTT.

This sequence joins TRBV28 and TRBJ1-1; D gene unclear. V was trimmed by 6 bases and J by 0 bases, leaving 8 bases between them. Germline CDR1 MDHEN, CDR2 SYDVKM. This CDR3 is 13 amino acids long. The CDR3 sequence: CASRPVLNTEAFF. In DNA form, the CDR3 reads TGTGCCAGCAGACCGGTATTGAACACTGAAGCTTTCTTT.

This clone occurred a few times. This chain joins TRBV24-1 and TRBJ2-1, with TRBD2 matching over 9 bases. The CDR3 is made up of 18 amino acids. Germline values: CDR1 KGHDR, CDR2 SFDVKD. V was pared by 5 bases and J by 3 bases, with 13 bases of the junction left unmatched. The CDR3 protein is CATSGVGFSSGNYNEQFF. The CDR3 DNA reads as TGTGCCACCAGTGGTGTTGGTTTTTCTAGCGGGAACTACAATGAGCAGTTCTTC.

This chain connects TRBV6-2 or TRBV6-3 to TRBJ1-2, with D perhaps TRBD1 (6 bases). This CDR3 comprises 16 residues. Trimming removed 3 bases at V and 0 bases at J, with 14 bases between. Germline V gene lookup returns CDR1 MNHEY and CDR2 SVGEGT. In DNA, the CDR3 is TGTGCCAGCAGTTATACCGACAGGACAGCTAACTATGGCTACACCTTC. Protein product: CASSYTDRTANYGYTF.

The chain couples TRBV5-4 to TRBJ2-7; a weak D match, TRBD1 (7 bases). Germline V lookup: CDR1 SGHNT, CDR2 YYREEE (reference sequence). The V gene lost 4 bases and the J gene lost 3 bases, with 20 bases spanning the gap. This CDR3 spans 16 amino acids. CDR3 DNA: TGTGCCAGCAGCGCCAGTGGCGGGACAGACCTCTACGAGCAGTACTTC. It codes for CASSASGGTDLYEQYF.

There are a few counts of this clone. The V and J genes are TRBV9 and TRBJ1-5; TRBD1 is a possible D gene (5 bases). V was trimmed by 4 bases and J by 0 bases, leaving 14 bases between them. Germline loops: CDR1 SGDLS, CDR2 YYNGEE. The CDR3 covers 16 residues. The CDR3 protein is CASSSGGPLSNQPQHF. The CDR3 DNA follows: TGTGCCAGCAGCTCGGGGGGACCGCTTAGCAATCAGCCCCAGCATTTT.